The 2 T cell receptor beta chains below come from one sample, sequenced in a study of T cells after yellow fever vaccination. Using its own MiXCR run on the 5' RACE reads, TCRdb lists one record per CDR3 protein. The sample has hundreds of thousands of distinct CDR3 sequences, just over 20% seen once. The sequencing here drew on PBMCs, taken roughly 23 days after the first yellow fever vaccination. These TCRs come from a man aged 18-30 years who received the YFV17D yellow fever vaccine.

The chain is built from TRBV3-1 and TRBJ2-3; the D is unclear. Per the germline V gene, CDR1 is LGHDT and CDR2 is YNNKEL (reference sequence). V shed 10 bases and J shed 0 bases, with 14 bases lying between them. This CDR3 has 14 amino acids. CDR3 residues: CATRALTSTDTQYF. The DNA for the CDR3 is TGTGCCACCCGAGCCCTGACTAGCACAGATACGCAGTATTTT.

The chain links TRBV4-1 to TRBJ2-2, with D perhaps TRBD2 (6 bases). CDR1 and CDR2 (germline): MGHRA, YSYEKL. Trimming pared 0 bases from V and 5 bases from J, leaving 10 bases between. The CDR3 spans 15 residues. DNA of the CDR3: TGCGCCAGCAGCCAAGAGCCAGGGAGGACCGGGGAGCTGTTTTTT. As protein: CASSQEPGRTGELFF.